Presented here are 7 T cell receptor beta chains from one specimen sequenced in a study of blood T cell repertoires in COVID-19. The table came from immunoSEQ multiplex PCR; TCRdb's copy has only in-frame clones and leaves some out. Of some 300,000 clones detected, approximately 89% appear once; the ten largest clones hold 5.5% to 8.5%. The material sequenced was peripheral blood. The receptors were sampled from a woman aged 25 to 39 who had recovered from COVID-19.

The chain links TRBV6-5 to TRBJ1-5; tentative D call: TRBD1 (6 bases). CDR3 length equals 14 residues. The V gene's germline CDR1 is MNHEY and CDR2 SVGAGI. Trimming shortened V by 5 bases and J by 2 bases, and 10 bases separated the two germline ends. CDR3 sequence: CASSRGGRNQPQHF. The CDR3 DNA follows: TGTGCCAGCAGTCGGGGGGGCCGCAATCAGCCCCAGCATTTT.

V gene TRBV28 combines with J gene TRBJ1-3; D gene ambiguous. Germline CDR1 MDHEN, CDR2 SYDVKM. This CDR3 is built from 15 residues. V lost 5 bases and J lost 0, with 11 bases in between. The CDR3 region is CASSQADYSGNTIYF. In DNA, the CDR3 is TGTGCCAGCAGTCAGGCGGACTACTCTGGAAACACCATATATTTT. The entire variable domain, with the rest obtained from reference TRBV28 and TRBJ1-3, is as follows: DVKVTQSSRYLVKRTGEKVFLECVQDMDHENMFWYRQDPGLGLRLIYFSYDVKMKEKGDIPEGYSVSREKKERFSLILESASTNQTSMYLCASSQADYSGNTIYFGEGSWLTVV.

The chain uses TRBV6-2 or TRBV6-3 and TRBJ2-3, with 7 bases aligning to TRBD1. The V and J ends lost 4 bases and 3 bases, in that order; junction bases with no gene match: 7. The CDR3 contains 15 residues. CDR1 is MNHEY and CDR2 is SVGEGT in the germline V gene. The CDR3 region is CASSSGTAITDTQYF. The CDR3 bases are TGTGCCAGCAGTTCCGGGACAGCAATAACAGATACGCAGTATTTT.

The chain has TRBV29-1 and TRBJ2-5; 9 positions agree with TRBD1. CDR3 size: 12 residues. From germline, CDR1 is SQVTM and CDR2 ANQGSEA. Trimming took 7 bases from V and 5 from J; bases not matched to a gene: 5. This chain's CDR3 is CSGRQGEETQYF. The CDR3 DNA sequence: TGCAGCGGCCGACAGGGGGAGGAGACCCAGTACTTC.

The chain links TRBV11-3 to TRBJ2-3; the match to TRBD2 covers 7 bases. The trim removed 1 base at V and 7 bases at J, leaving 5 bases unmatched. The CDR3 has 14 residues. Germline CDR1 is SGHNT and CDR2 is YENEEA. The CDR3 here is CASSLARGENTQYF. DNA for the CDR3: TGTGCCAGCAGCTTAGCTCGGGGGGAAAATACGCAGTATTTT.

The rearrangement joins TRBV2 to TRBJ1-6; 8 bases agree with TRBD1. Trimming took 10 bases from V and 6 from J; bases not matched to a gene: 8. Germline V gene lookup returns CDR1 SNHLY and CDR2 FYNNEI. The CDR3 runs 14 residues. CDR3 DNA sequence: TGTGCCAACAAAGGACAGGGTGGTAATTCACCCCTCCACTTT. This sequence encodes CANKGQGGNSPLHF.

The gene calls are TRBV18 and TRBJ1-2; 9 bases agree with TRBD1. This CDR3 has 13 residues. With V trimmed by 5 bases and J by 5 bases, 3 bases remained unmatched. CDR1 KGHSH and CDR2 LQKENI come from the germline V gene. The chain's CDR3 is CASSDGQGYGYTF. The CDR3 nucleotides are TGTGCCAGCTCAGACGGACAGGGGTATGGCTACACCTTC. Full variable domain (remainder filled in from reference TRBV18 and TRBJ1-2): NAGVMQNPRHLVRRRGQEARLRCSPMKGHSHVYWYRQLPEEGLKFMVYLQKENIIDESGMPKERFSAEFPKEGPSILRIQQVVRGDSAAYFCASSDGQGYGYTFGSGTRLTVV.